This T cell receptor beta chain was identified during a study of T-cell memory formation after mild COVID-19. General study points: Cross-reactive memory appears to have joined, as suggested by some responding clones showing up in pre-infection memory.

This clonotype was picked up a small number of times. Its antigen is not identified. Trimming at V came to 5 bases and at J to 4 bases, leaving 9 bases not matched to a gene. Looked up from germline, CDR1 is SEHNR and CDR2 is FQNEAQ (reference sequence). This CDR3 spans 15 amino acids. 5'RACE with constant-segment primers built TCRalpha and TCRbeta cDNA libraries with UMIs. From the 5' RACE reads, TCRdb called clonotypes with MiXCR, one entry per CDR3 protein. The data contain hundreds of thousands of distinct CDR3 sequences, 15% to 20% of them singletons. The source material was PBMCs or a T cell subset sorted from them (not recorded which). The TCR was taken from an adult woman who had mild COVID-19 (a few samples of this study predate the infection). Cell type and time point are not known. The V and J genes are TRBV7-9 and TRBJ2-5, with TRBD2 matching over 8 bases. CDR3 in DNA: TGTGCCAGCAGCCTCGGGGGACTAGAGCCAGAGACCCAGTACTTC. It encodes CASSLGGLEPETQYF.